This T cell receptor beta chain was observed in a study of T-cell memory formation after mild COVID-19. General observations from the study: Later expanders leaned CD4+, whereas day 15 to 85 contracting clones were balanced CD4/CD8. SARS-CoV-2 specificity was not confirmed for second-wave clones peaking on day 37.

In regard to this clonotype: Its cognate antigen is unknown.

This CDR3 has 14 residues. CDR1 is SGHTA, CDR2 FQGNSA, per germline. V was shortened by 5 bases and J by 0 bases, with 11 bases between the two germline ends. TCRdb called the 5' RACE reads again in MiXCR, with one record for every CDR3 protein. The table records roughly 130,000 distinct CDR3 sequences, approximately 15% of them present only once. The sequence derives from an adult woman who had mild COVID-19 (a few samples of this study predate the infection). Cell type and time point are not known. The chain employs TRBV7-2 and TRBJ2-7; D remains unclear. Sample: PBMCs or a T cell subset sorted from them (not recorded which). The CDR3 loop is CASSHVGFSYEQYF. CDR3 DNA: TGTGCCAGCAGCCACGTAGGCTTCTCCTACGAGCAGTACTTC.